These 30 T cell receptor beta chains originate from one sample sequenced in a study of blood T cell repertoires in COVID-19. Clones were read by immunoSEQ multiplex PCR, and TCRdb kept only the in-frame ones, dropping some. Here the sample spans 250,000 to 300,000 clones, approximately 90% being singletons. Sequencing used peripheral blood. All receptors derive from a woman in her twenties or thirties with COVID-19, enrolled during active disease.

The chain links TRBV5-6 to TRBJ1-6; 9 nucleotides match TRBD1. Germline V CDR1 and CDR2: SGHDT, YYEEEE. V trimming: 4 bases; J trimming: 7 bases; junction bases outside the gene matches: 3. The CDR3 sequence is 14 residues long. This CDR3 is CASSLQGANSPLHF. The CDR3 region has the DNA TGTGCCAGCAGCCTACAGGGGGCAAATTCACCCCTCCACTTT.

V usage is TRBV7-2 and J usage is TRBJ2-1; 10 bases are a match to TRBD2. Per the germline V gene, CDR1 is SGHTA and CDR2 is FQGNSA. J gave up 0 bases and V 5 bases, and 13 bases lay outside the gene matches. The CDR3 consists of 19 residues. The CDR3 sequence is CASSPLTSGRARSYNEQFF. CDR3 DNA sequence: TGTGCCAGCAGCCCACTTACGAGCGGGAGGGCCCGCTCCTACAATGAGCAGTTCTTC.

The chain has TRBV6-1 and TRBJ1-1; D ambiguous. Trimming removed 7 bases from V and 2 bases from J, with 11 bases in between. CDR1 is MNHNS and CDR2 is SASEGT in the germline V gene. The CDR3 extends over 13 amino acids. CDR3 in DNA: TGTGCCAGCACCCCGTTCCTTAACACTGAAGCTTTCTTT. Translation: CASTPFLNTEAFF.

This sequence joins TRBV3-1 (or the pseudogene TRBV3-2) and TRBJ2-5, with D perhaps matching TRBD1 (6 bases). The CDR3 totals 16 residues. Germline CDR1 is LGHDT and CDR2 is YNNKEL (reference sequence). Trimming took 0 bases from V and 3 from J, leaving 14 bases between them. The CDR3 is CASSQEGLGGKETQYF. In DNA, the CDR3 is TGTGCCAGCAGCCAAGAAGGTCTAGGGGGTAAAGAGACCCAGTACTTC.

This clone was recorded once. The rearrangement joins TRBV14 to TRBJ2-5, with D possibly TRBD2 on 6 matching bases. Trimming shortened V by 2 bases and J by 0 bases, and 16 bases separated the two germline ends. The CDR3 loop spans 17 amino acids. The germline gives CDR1 SGHDN, CDR2 FVKESK. CDR3 in amino acids: CASSQIRRGRNQETQYF. CDR3 bases: TGTGCCAGCAGCCAAATTCGGAGGGGACGGAACCAAGAGACCCAGTACTTC.

This clone is a singleton in its sample. The chain joins TRBV9 to TRBJ2-2, with 9 bases aligning to TRBD2. The V gene's germline CDR1 is SGDLS and CDR2 YYNGEE. V trimming: 2 bases; J trimming: 4 bases; junction bases outside the gene matches: 6. The CDR3 spans 16 residues. As DNA, the CDR3 is TGTGCCAGCAGCGTTAGCGGGAGTCCTACCACCGGGGAGCTGTTTTTT. Translated: CASSVSGSPTTGELFF.

The chain employs TRBV4-1 and TRBJ1-1; D perhaps matches TRBD1 (5 bases). The CDR3 sequence is 15 residues long. The V gene's germline CDR1 is MGHRA and CDR2 YSYEKL. Trimming cost V 4 bases and J 0 bases, with 12 bases left between them. Written as DNA, the CDR3 is TGCGCCAGCAGCCCTTGGGGGGGGATGAACACTGAAGCTTTCTTT. This codes for CASSPWGGMNTEAFF.

The gene calls are TRBV19 and TRBJ2-7; 9 nucleotides agree with TRBD1. The germline CDR1 and CDR2 sequences are LNHDA and SQIVND (reference sequence). The V and J ends lost 3 bases and 3 bases, in that order; junction bases with no gene match: 9. The CDR3 contains 16 residues. The CDR3 loop reads CASSISGQGARYEQYF. The CDR3 DNA sequence: TGTGCCAGTAGTATCTCGGGACAGGGAGCCCGCTACGAGCAGTACTTC.

The chain recombines TRBV15 with TRBJ2-1; 9 bases match TRBD2. CDR3 length: 18 residues. Unmatched junction bases numbered 24, after V lost 6 bases and J lost 12 bases. Germline-derived CDR1 and CDR2 are LNHNV and YYDKDF (reference sequence). CDR3 DNA: TGTGCCACCAGTATAAGTAATACTCCGGGACTAGCTGCAAGAAGGCAGTTCTTC. Translating gives CATSISNTPGLAARRQFF.

The chain carries TRBV19 and TRBJ1-1; tentatively, D is TRBD1 (6 bases). Germline assignment: CDR1 LNHDA and CDR2 SQIVND (reference sequence). V shed 3 bases and J shed 3 bases, with 8 bases lying between them. This CDR3 is 13 amino acids long. In nucleotides, the CDR3 is TGTGCCAGTAGTATTTCAGGGGACACTGAAGCTTTCTTT. This codes for CASSISGDTEAFF.

The chain carries TRBV27 and TRBJ2-1, with 9 nucleotides matching TRBD2. CDR1 is MNHEY and CDR2 is SMNVEV in the germline V gene (reference sequence). V dropped 7 bases and J dropped 6; count of bases not matched to a gene: 10. The CDR3 loop spans 15 amino acids. CDR3 region: CASKISGSAFNEQFF. The CDR3 DNA follows: TGTGCCAGCAAGATTAGCGGGAGTGCGTTCAATGAGCAGTTCTTC.

V is TRBV27 and J is TRBJ2-3; 9 bases match TRBD2. The CDR3 sequence is 15 residues long. Germline CDR1 MNHEY, CDR2 SMNVEV (reference sequence). J lost 7 bases, V lost 5 bases, and 10 bases had no gene match. The CDR3 loop is CASSLGTSWIHTQYF. CDR3 bases: TGTGCCAGCAGTCTTGGGACTAGCTGGATCCATACGCAGTATTTT.

This chain joins TRBV30 and TRBJ2-7; 8 bases are a match to TRBD1. CDR1 and CDR2 from the germline V gene are GTSNPN and SVGIG (reference sequence). Trimming removed 5 bases from V and 2 bases from J; junction bases left unmatched: 8. The CDR3 loop spans 14 amino acids. In DNA form, the CDR3 reads TGTGCCTGGGGGGTAGGGACAGGAGCCTACGAGCAGTACTTC. The encoded protein is CAWGVGTGAYEQYF.

The gene calls are TRBV27 and TRBJ2-1; 7 nucleotides match TRBD2. The V segment lost 5 bases and the J segment 4 bases; nucleotides outside the gene matches: 11. CDR1 MNHEY and CDR2 SMNVEV come from the germline V gene (reference sequence). The CDR3 extends over 16 amino acids. CDR3 coding DNA: TGTGCCAGCAGTCCCTCAGGGCCTAGCGGTTACAATGAGCAGTTCTTC. Translating it yields CASSPSGPSGYNEQFF.

With respect to this clone: The identical CDR3 is also encoded by other nucleotide sequences in the sample. The chain joins TRBV3-1 (or the pseudogene TRBV3-2) to TRBJ2-1; 8 positions match TRBD2. The CDR3 extends over 15 amino acids. Germline CDR1 and CDR2: LGHDT and YNNKEL (reference sequence). The V gene end was trimmed by 1 base and the J gene end by 4 bases; junction bases not matched to a gene: 3. CDR3 amino acids: CASSQGLASYNEQFF. The CDR3 DNA reads TGTGCCAGCAGCCAAGGACTAGCGAGTTACAATGAGCAGTTCTTC.

The chain couples TRBV2 to TRBJ2-1, with D perhaps TRBD1 (6 bases). V was clipped by 4 bases and J by 3 bases, with 10 bases between them. Germline lookup yields CDR1 SNHLY and CDR2 FYNNEI. The CDR3 has 14 residues. The CDR3 here is CASSGGGRYNEQFF. The CDR3 DNA sequence: TGTGCCAGCAGTGGAGGGGGTCGCTACAATGAGCAGTTCTTC.

V and J are TRBV7-2 and TRBJ2-1, with a weak D call TRBD2 (5 bases). Germline V CDR1 and CDR2: SGHTA, FQGNSA. The CDR3 runs 12 residues. The V gene lost 4 bases and the J gene lost 10 bases, with 11 bases spanning the gap. CDR3 residues: CASSSQSGEQFF. DNA of the CDR3: TGTGCCAGCAGCTCACAATCGGGGGAGCAGTTCTTC.

The CDR3 reads CASSPDSLLGPTSYEQYF. The DNA of the CDR3 is TGTGCCAGCAGCCCGGACAGTCTCCTAGGCCCGACCTCCTACGAGCAGTACTTC. The chain combines TRBV21-1 with TRBJ2-7; the table calls TRBD1, which could not be checked here. TRBV21-1 is listed as a pseudogene. The CDR3 has 18 residues.

V usage is TRBV10-1 and J usage is TRBJ1-6; D might be TRBD1 (5 bases). From germline, CDR1 is WNHNN and CDR2 SYGVQD (reference sequence). This CDR3 is 15 amino acids long. With 8 bases removed from V and 10 bases from J, the gap between germline ends came to 21 bases. CDR3 amino acids: CASGEQAANRSPLHF. The DNA for the CDR3 is TGCGCCAGCGGGGAACAGGCCGCGAACAGGTCACCCCTCCACTTT.

The chain couples TRBV19 to TRBJ2-3, with TRBD2 identical over 9 bases. The germline gives CDR1 LNHDA, CDR2 SQIVND (reference sequence). V dropped 3 bases and J dropped 6; count of bases not matched to a gene: 13. The CDR3 covers 17 residues. CDR3 residues: CASSIGWASGTLDTQYF. The DNA of the CDR3 is TGTGCCAGTAGTATCGGATGGGCTAGCGGGACTCTCGATACGCAGTATTTT.

The V and J genes are TRBV5-6 and TRBJ1-1; tentatively, D is TRBD1 (6 bases). The CDR3 spans 16 residues. Per germline, CDR1 SGHDT and CDR2 YYEEEE. Trimming took off 0 bases at V and 4 bases at J, with 16 bases between the two ends. CDR3 in amino acids: CASSLASGRGGTEAFF. The CDR3 region has the DNA TGTGCCAGCAGCTTGGCCAGTGGAAGGGGGGGCACTGAAGCTTTCTTT.

This rearrangement joins TRBV28 to TRBJ1-5; no reliable D call. The CDR3 spans 13 residues. Per germline, CDR1 MDHEN and CDR2 SYDVKM. The V end lost 5 bases, the J end lost 8 bases, and 13 bases lay between the germline ends. The DNA of the CDR3 is TGTGCCAGCAGTCCCCCCCTGGAGGAGCCCCAGCATTTT. Protein: CASSPPLEEPQHF.

The gene calls are TRBV7-9 and TRBJ2-3, with a tentative D call TRBD2 (7 bases). Germline loops: CDR1 SEHNR, CDR2 FQNEAQ (reference sequence). CDR3 size: 12 residues. Trimming removed 4 bases from V and 8 bases from J, with 10 bases in between. The CDR3 is CASSSRGGTQYF. The CDR3 DNA sequence: TGTGCCAGCAGCTCTAGGGGGGGTACGCAGTATTTT. Using reference TRBV7-9 and TRBJ2-3 for the parts outside the CDR3, the full variable domain is DTGVSQNPRHKITKRGQNVTFRCDPISEHNRLYWYRQTLGQGPEFLTYFQNEAQLEKSRLLSDRFSAERPKGSFSTLEIQRTEQGDSAMYLCASSSRGGTQYFGPGTRLTVL.

The rearrangement links TRBV6-5 to TRBJ1-3; 7 positions match TRBD1. Germline-derived CDR1 and CDR2 are MNHEY and SVGAGI. There are 15 residues in the CDR3. The V and J ends lost 6 bases and 0 bases, in that order; junction bases with no gene match: 5. CDR3 DNA sequence: TGTGCCAGCAGCCTGGGACAGCTCTCTGGAAACACCATATATTTT. This codes for CASSLGQLSGNTIYF.

The chain joins TRBV7-2 to TRBJ1-1, with 12 bases that match TRBD1. The CDR3 totals 15 residues. Trimming cost V 5 bases and J 10 bases; bases outside gene matches: 11. Germline V gene sequence: CDR1 SGHTA, CDR2 FQGNSA. The DNA for the CDR3 is TGTGCCAGCAGCCCAACCGGGACAGGGGGCAGTAGAGCTTTCTTT. This encodes CASSPTGTGGSRAFF.

The chain employs TRBV5-1 and TRBJ2-5, with D maybe TRBD1 (7 bases). Germline V gene lookup returns CDR1 SGHRS and CDR2 YFSETQ. The V end was cut by 3 bases, the J end by 5 bases, with 14 bases between. CDR3 length equals 14 residues. CDR3 protein: CASSSGGGVETQYF. In DNA, the CDR3 is TGCGCCAGCAGCTCCGGAGGGGGCGTGGAGACCCAGTACTTC.

The rearrangement links TRBV19 to TRBJ2-3; 7 bases fit TRBD1. Looked up from germline, CDR1 is LNHDA and CDR2 is SQIVND (reference sequence). There are 15 residues in the CDR3. The junction had 6 bases not matched to a gene; V was cut back by 3 bases and J by 3 bases. The CDR3 loop is CASSMRGGETDTQYF. CDR3 bases: TGTGCCAGTAGTATGCGAGGGGGCGAGACAGATACGCAGTATTTT.

The gene calls are TRBV5-1 and TRBJ1-6; weak D call: TRBD1 (5 bases). Germline CDR1 is SGHRS and CDR2 is YFSETQ. Deletions cut 1 base from V and 5 bases from J, with 7 bases between. The CDR3 contains 14 residues. The chain's CDR3 is CASSLPTDNSPLHF. The CDR3 DNA is TGCGCCAGCAGCTTGCCGACAGATAATTCACCCCTCCACTTT.

This clone was detected only a few times. The chain employs TRBV5-4 and TRBJ2-7; the D gene is possibly TRBD2 (6 bases). This CDR3 contains 14 residues. Per germline, CDR1 SGHNT and CDR2 YYREEE (reference sequence). Between the trimmed V and J ends, which lost 0 bases and 2 bases, there was a span of 9 bases. DNA of the CDR3: TGTGCCAGCAGCTTGGGCGGGAAGGCCTACGAGCAGTACTTC. This encodes CASSLGGKAYEQYF.

The chain joins TRBV7-8 to TRBJ2-2; no reliable D call. The ends were cut back, 2 bases at V and 6 bases at J, with 7 bases in the middle. CDR1 is SGHVS, CDR2 FQNEAQ, per germline. This CDR3 contains 13 residues. CDR3: CASSLSGAGELFF. CDR3 sequence (DNA): TGTGCCAGCAGCTTATCCGGAGCCGGGGAGCTGTTTTTT. Looking up the rest from reference TRBV7-8 and TRBJ2-2 gives the full variable domain: GAGVSQSPRYKVAKRGQDVALRCDPISGHVSLFWYQQALGQGPEFLTYFQNEAQLDKSGLPSDRFFAERPEGSVSTLKIQRTQQEDSAVYLCASSLSGAGELFFGEGSRLTVL.